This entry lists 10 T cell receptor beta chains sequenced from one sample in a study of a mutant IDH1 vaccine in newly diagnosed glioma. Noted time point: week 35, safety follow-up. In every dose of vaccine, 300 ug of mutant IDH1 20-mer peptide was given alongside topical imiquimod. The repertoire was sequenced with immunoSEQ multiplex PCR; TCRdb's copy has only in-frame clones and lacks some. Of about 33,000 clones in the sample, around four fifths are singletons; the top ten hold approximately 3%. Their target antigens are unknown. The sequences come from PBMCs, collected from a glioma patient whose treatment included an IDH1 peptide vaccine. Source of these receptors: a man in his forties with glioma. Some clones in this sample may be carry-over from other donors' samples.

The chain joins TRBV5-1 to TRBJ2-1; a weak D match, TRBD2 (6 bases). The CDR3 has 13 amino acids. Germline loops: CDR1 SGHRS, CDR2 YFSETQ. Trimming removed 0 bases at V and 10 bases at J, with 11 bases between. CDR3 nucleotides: TGCGCCAGCAGCTTGGTCGGAGGGACGGAGCAGTTCTTC. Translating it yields CASSLVGGTEQFF.

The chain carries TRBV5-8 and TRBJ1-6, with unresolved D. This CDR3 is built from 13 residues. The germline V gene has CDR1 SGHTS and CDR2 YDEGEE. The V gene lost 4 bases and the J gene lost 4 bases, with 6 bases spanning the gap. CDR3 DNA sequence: TGTGCCAGCAGCCCGGAATATAATTCACCCCTCCACTTT. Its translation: CASSPEYNSPLHF.

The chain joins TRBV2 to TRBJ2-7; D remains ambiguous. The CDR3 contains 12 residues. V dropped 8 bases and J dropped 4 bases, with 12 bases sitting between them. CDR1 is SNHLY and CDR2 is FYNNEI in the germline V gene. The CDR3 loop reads CASSGPPYEQYF. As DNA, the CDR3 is TGTGCCAGCTCGGGTCCTCCTTACGAGCAGTACTTC.

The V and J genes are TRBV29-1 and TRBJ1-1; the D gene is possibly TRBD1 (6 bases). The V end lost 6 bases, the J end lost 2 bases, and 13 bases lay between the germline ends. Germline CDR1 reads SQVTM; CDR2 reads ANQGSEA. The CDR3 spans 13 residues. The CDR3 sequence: CSVVQGVNTEAFF. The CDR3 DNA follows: TGCAGCGTCGTACAGGGTGTTAACACTGAAGCTTTCTTT.

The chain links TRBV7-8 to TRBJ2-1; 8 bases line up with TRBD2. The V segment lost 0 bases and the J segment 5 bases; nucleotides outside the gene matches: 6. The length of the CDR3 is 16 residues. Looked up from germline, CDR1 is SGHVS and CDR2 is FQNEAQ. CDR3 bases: TGTGCCAGCAGCTTAGCGTGGGGGACTAGAAACAATGAGCAGTTCTTC. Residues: CASSLAWGTRNNEQFF.

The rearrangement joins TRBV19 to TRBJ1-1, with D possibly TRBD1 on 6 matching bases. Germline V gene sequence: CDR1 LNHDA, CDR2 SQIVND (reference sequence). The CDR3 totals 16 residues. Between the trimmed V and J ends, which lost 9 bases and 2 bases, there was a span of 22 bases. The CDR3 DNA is TGTGCCAGCATTCCGGGACACAGAACGGCAAACACTGAAGCTTTCTTT. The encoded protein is CASIPGHRTANTEAFF.

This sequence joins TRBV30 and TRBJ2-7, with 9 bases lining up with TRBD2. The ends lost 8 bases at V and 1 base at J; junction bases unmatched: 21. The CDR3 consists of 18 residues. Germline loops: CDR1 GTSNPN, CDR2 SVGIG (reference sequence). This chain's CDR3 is CAGVAQGSGGSKSYEQYF. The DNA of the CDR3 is TGTGCCGGCGTAGCCCAGGGTAGCGGGGGAAGTAAATCCTACGAGCAGTACTTC.

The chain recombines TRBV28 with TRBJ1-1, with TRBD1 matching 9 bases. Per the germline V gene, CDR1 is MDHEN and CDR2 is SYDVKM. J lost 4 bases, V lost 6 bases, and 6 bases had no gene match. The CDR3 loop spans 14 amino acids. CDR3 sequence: CASSSGQGTTEAFF. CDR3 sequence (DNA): TGTGCCAGCAGCTCCGGACAGGGGACCACTGAAGCTTTCTTT.

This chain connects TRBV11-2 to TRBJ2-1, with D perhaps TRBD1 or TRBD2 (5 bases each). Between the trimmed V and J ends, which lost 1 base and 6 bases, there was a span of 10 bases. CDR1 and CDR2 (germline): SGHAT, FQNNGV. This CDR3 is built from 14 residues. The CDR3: CASSLAGPGNEQFF. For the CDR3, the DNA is TGTGCCAGCAGCTTAGCGGGGCCTGGCAATGAGCAGTTCTTC.

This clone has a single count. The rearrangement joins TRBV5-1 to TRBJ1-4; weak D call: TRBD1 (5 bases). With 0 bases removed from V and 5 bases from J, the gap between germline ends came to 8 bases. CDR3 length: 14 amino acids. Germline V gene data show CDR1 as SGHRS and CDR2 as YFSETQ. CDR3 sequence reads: CASSLGQSNEKLFF. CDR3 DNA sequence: TGCGCCAGCAGCTTGGGACAGTCAAATGAAAAACTGTTTTTT.